This T cell receptor beta chain emerged from a study of T cell changes during pregnancy in multiple sclerosis. Produced via immunoSEQ multiplex PCR; TCRdb's table is partial and in-frame only. The sample contains 45,000 to 55,000 clones, about 87% of which appear only once. The CDR3 extends over 13 amino acids. Germline lookup yields CDR1 MNHNS and CDR2 SASEGT. Trimming shortened V by 7 bases and J by 3 bases, and 10 bases separated the two germline ends. This receptor was taken from a female donor with multiple sclerosis, enrolled in a pregnancy study. The chain combines TRBV6-1 with TRBJ2-1, with a weak D call TRBD2 (6 bases). The sequenced sample was peripheral blood, obtained in the first trimester of pregnancy. The CDR3 nucleotides read TGTGCCAGCATGGAGGGGATCTACAATGAGCAGTTCTTC. Its translation is CASMEGIYNEQFF.